The 13 T cell receptor beta chains below come from one sample, sequenced in a study of metastatic and nonmetastatic thyroid tumors. MiXCR reprocessed the PCR reads for TCRdb. The data show tens of thousands of clones, around 28% seen once. Before thyroid surgery, none of the patients had received any treatment. The sequencing sample was made of blood. The receptors stem from a female donor with papillary thyroid cancer or a benign thyroid nodule (not recorded which). Some clones in this sample may be carry-over from other donors' samples.

A word on this clone: Germline and junction disagree at one end, which may indicate a read error. Other DNA sequences of this sample code for an identical CDR3. The rearrangement joins TRBV5-1 to TRBJ2-3; D is possibly TRBD1 or TRBD2 (6 bases each). Germline V gives CDR1 SGHRS, CDR2 YFSETQ. CDR3 length: 14 residues. The DNA of the CDR3 is TGTGCCAGCAGCTTAACAGGGAGGCGAGATACGCAGTATTTT. It is translated as CASSLTGRRDTQYF.

This clone was detected a few times. J is TRBJ2-3 and V is TRBV27, with TRBD1 identical over 7 bases. With 5 bases clipped from V and 9 bases from J, the junction kept 11 bases outside the gene matches. CDR1 and CDR2 from the germline V gene are MNHEY and SMNVEV (reference sequence). This CDR3 contains 14 residues. The CDR3 DNA follows: TGTGCCAGCAGTCCCCAAATAGGGGGCGGGACGCAGTATTTT. Residues: CASSPQIGGGTQYF.

This clone is categorized as medium-sized (0.01 to 0.1%). The J gene is TRBJ2-7, the V gene TRBV12-3 or TRBV12-4; TRBD1 matches at 7 bases. The CDR3 covers 14 residues. V was clipped by 8 bases and J by 2 bases; unmatched bases: 9. The CDR3 nucleotides read TGTGCCAGCCGTCGGGGCACAGGGGCCTACGAGCAGTACTTC. Translation gives CASRRGTGAYEQYF.

The chain links TRBV11-2 to TRBJ1-1; D unclear. The germline V gene has CDR1 SGHAT and CDR2 FQNNGV. The CDR3 has 12 residues. Trimming pared 0 bases from V and 6 bases from J, leaving 5 bases between. CDR3 nucleotide sequence: TGTGCCAGCAGCTTAGACAGCCCTGAAGCTTTCTTT. This gives the protein CASSLDSPEAFF.

The rearrangement links TRBV28 to TRBJ2-7; D might be TRBD1 (7 bases). The CDR3 has 16 amino acids. Germline CDR1 is MDHEN and CDR2 is SYDVKM. Trimming shortened V by 5 bases and J by 6 bases, and 23 bases separated the two germline ends. The CDR3 DNA follows: TGTGCCAGCAGTCCTTCGGAGGGAAAGGGGGCCGTCGAGCAGTACTTC. Residues: CASSPSEGKGAVEQYF.

The chain links TRBV19 to TRBJ2-7; 7 bases line up with TRBD1. From germline, CDR1 is LNHDA and CDR2 SQIVND (reference sequence). CDR3 length: 15 residues. V lost 3 bases to trimming and J lost 3 bases; unmatched junction nucleotides: 8. Here the CDR3 reads CASSIRDSPSYEQYF. CDR3 bases: TGTGCCAGTAGTATTCGGGACAGTCCTAGCTACGAGCAGTACTTC. The variable domain in full, with the rest retrieved from reference TRBV19 and TRBJ2-7, is DGGITQSPKYLFRKEGQNVTLSCEQNLNHDAMYWYRQDPGQGLRLIYYSQIVNDFQKGDIAEGYSVSREKKESFPLTVTSAQKNPTAFYLCASSIRDSPSYEQYFGPGTRLTVT.

By sample fraction, this clone is medium-sized. The chain carries TRBV12-3 or TRBV12-4 and TRBJ2-7; D is undetermined. V was pared by 3 bases and J by 2 bases, with 11 bases between. The CDR3 totals 14 residues. CDR3 sequence reads: CASSFNRRTYEQYF. The CDR3 nucleotides read TGTGCCAGCAGTTTCAACCGGCGGACCTACGAGCAGTACTTC.

This clone has at least ten counts. The chain combines TRBV30 with TRBJ1-5; perhaps TRBD1 as D (5 bases). Between the trimmed V and J ends, which lost 1 base and 6 bases, there was a span of 13 bases. This CDR3 comprises 14 residues. Germline V gene sequence: CDR1 GTSNPN, CDR2 SVGIG (reference sequence). The CDR3 DNA sequence: TGTGCCTGGAGTGCGAGACAGTGGGTTCAGCCCCAGCATTTT. Its translation is CAWSARQWVQPQHF.

This chain connects TRBV28 to TRBJ1-3; perhaps TRBD1 as D (6 bases). Between the trimmed V and J ends, which lost 5 bases and 4 bases, there was a span of 15 bases. Per the germline V gene, CDR1 is MDHEN and CDR2 is SYDVKM. CDR3 length equals 15 residues. Written as DNA, the CDR3 is TGTGCCAGCAGTGAACACAGGGCGAAGGGAAACACCATATATTTT. Protein: CASSEHRAKGNTIYF.

This clone has a count of ten or more. This chain connects TRBV30 to TRBJ2-3; 13 bases align to TRBD2. In germline, CDR1 is GTSNPN, CDR2 SVGIG (reference sequence). The ends lost 0 bases at V and 3 bases at J; junction bases unmatched: 12. This CDR3 is built from 19 residues. The CDR3 region is CAWSVSRTSGSIRTDTQYF. As DNA, the CDR3 is TGTGCCTGGAGTGTATCGCGGACTAGCGGGAGCATTAGGACAGATACGCAGTATTTT.

The chain is built from TRBV12-3 or TRBV12-4 and TRBJ1-1; D gene uncertain. Trimming stripped 0 bases from V and 10 bases from J, with 6 bases between. This CDR3 spans 11 amino acids. This chain's CDR3 is CASSLARVAFF. DNA of the CDR3: TGTGCCAGCAGTTTAGCCCGGGTAGCTTTCTTT.

The V gene is TRBV28, the J gene TRBJ2-2; 10 bases match TRBD2. The germline V gene encodes CDR1 MDHEN and CDR2 SYDVKM. The J segment lost 17 bases and the V segment lost 4 bases, leaving 16 bases of the junction unmatched. The length of the CDR3 is 15 residues. CDR3 in amino acids: CASSYPSGSTGDLFF. The CDR3 nucleotides read TGTGCCAGCAGTTATCCTAGCGGGAGTACCGGGGACCTTTTTTTT.

This clone was found a few times. In DNA form, the CDR3 reads TGTGCCAGCAGCTCCGATCCCTCGACTCATGAGCAGTTCTTC. Translating gives CASSSDPSTHEQFF. The chain uses TRBV7-2 and TRBJ2-1; no clear D. This CDR3 has 14 residues. Germline CDR1 SGHTA, CDR2 FQGNSA. Trimming removed 4 bases from V and 8 bases from J, with 15 bases in between.